Shown below are 5 T cell receptor beta chains from a single sample sequenced in a study of OX40 agonist ivuxolimab in advanced cancers. The repertoire was sequenced with immunoSEQ multiplex PCR; TCRdb's copy has only in-frame clones and lacks some. The table lists around 50,000 clones, approximately 94% of them singletons. The source was CD4+ or CD8+ T cells sorted from blood, collected in a trial of the OX40 agonist ivuxolimab. All receptors derive from an adult with an advanced solid tumor such as melanoma, head and neck, liver or kidney cancer.

The chain employs TRBV2 and TRBJ2-5; 7 nucleotides line up with TRBD1. The CDR3 is 13 amino acids. V dropped 6 bases and J dropped 5; count of bases not matched to a gene: 6. Germline V gene data show CDR1 as SNHLY and CDR2 as FYNNEI. CDR3 residues: CASRKGDSETQYF. Written as DNA, the CDR3 is TGTGCCAGCAGGAAAGGGGACAGTGAGACCCAGTACTTC.

The CDR3 coding sequence is TGCGCCAGCAGCCAAGATGGGGGGGTTTCTGGAAACACCATATATTTT. Amino acid sequence: CASSQDGGVSGNTIYF. The gene calls are TRBV4-3 and TRBJ1-3; D may be TRBD1 (5 bases). The germline V and J ends were trimmed by 0 bases and 1 base, with 10 bases remaining between them. Germline V gene sequence: CDR1 LGHNA, CDR2 YSLEER. The CDR3 is 16 residues long.

J is TRBJ2-2 and V is TRBV5-1; a weak D match, TRBD1 (6 bases). There are 13 residues in the CDR3. Germline V lookup: CDR1 SGHRS, CDR2 YFSETQ. V lost 6 bases and J 4 bases, leaving 10 bases between the germline ends. CDR3: CASIRDTTGELFF. The CDR3 nucleotides are TGCGCCAGCATCCGGGACACCACCGGGGAGCTGTTTTTT.

The chain recombines TRBV5-1 with TRBJ1-1; D unresolved. Germline lookup yields CDR1 SGHRS and CDR2 YFSETQ. V was clipped by 0 bases and J by 2 bases, with 8 bases between them. The length of the CDR3 is 14 residues. DNA for the CDR3: TGCGCCAGCAGCTTGGTGGCCAGCAACACTGAAGCTTTCTTT. This translates into CASSLVASNTEAFF.

This sequence joins TRBV6-5 and TRBJ2-2, with D possibly being TRBD1 or TRBD2 (5 bases each). Germline V gives CDR1 MNHEY, CDR2 SVGAGI. The CDR3 has 15 amino acids. V lost 3 bases and J lost 5, with 13 bases in between. CDR3 sequence (DNA): TGTGCCAGCAGTTATTTCCGGGACGGGACCGGGGAGCTGTTTTTT. Its translation is CASSYFRDGTGELFF.